This T cell receptor (beta chain) was profiled in a study of OX40 agonist ivuxolimab in advanced cancers. Study-level background: Patients enrolled in dose escalation were diagnosed with hepatocellular carcinoma, melanoma, renal cell or head and neck cancer.

General study results and limits: Dosing at 0.1 to 3.0 mg/kg was accompanied by clonal expansion of CD4+ and CD8+ blood T cells by week 6.

Remarks on this clone: Its specificity is not known.

The method was immunoSEQ multiplex PCR; TCRdb's version includes in-frame clones alone and lacks a portion of them. The table shows about 100,000 clones, with around 90% occurring only once. Germline values: CDR1 MDHEN, CDR2 SYDVKM. CDR3 length: 13 amino acids. V was clipped by 4 bases and J by 4 bases; unmatched bases: 3. Here the sequenced sample was CD4+ or CD8+ T cells sorted from blood, taken in a trial of the OX40 agonist ivuxolimab. This receptor was identified in an adult with an advanced solid tumor such as melanoma, head and neck, liver or kidney cancer. The chain couples TRBV28 to TRBJ1-2; 7 bases match TRBD1. Written as DNA, the CDR3 is TGTGCCAGCAGTTACAGGGGTCCCTATGGCTACACCTTC. Translation: CASSYRGPYGYTF.